Below, 9 T cell receptor beta chains from the same sample are listed, as sequenced in a study of blood T cell repertoires in COVID-19. Libraries were prepared by immunoSEQ multiplex PCR; TCRdb keeps only in-frame clonotypes and omits some of them. Of just under 80,000 clones in the sample, roughly 80% were seen once. Sequencing input: peripheral blood. Receptors were obtained from a woman in her 70s with acute or convalescent COVID-19.

The genes are TRBV3-1 (or the pseudogene TRBV3-2) and TRBJ2-3; 7 bases are a match to TRBD2. This CDR3 has 13 residues. Trimming removed 0 bases from V and 11 bases from J; junction bases left unmatched: 5. Germline lookup yields CDR1 LGHDT and CDR2 YNNKEL (reference sequence). The CDR3 coding sequence is TGTGCCAGCAGCCAAGAAGGGCTAGCGGTGCAGTATTTT. Translating gives CASSQEGLAVQYF.

This chain uses TRBV28 with TRBJ1-2; D not certain. V dropped 2 bases and J dropped 7 bases, with 8 bases sitting between them. CDR1 and CDR2 (germline): MDHEN, SYDVKM. The CDR3 runs to 12 residues. The CDR3 spells CASSLVPSGYTF. The CDR3 region has the DNA TGTGCCAGCAGTTTAGTCCCCAGTGGCTACACCTTC.

V and J are TRBV5-1 and TRBJ1-4; D is undetermined. This CDR3 spans 15 amino acids. CDR1 SGHRS and CDR2 YFSETQ come from the germline V gene. Deletions cut 0 bases from V and 6 bases from J, with 12 bases between. CDR3 in DNA: TGCGCCAGCAGCTTGGCGTCCGGGTCCGATGAAAAACTGTTTTTT. It specifies CASSLASGSDEKLFF.

The chain combines TRBV19 with TRBJ1-6; 9 nucleotides agree with TRBD1. Unmatched junction bases numbered 10, after V lost 6 bases and J lost 10 bases. Germline assignment: CDR1 LNHDA and CDR2 SQIVND (reference sequence). The CDR3 loop spans 15 amino acids. In nucleotides, the CDR3 is TGTGCCAGTAGCAAGCCGGGACAGGGTTTGTCACCCCTCCACTTT. It translates to CASSKPGQGLSPLHF. Looking up the rest from reference TRBV19 and TRBJ1-6 gives the full variable domain: DGGITQSPKYLFRKEGQNVTLSCEQNLNHDAMYWYRQDPGQGLRLIYYSQIVNDFQKGDIAEGYSVSREKKESFPLTVTSAQKNPTAFYLCASSKPGQGLSPLHFGNGTRLTVT.

This sequence joins TRBV7-9 and TRBJ2-7; D unresolved. Looked up from germline, CDR1 is SEHNR and CDR2 is FQNEAQ (reference sequence). Trimming stripped 0 bases from V and 1 base from J, with 4 bases between. The CDR3 consists of 13 residues. CDR3: CASSLAVSYEQYF. CDR3 nucleotides: TGTGCCAGCAGCTTAGCCGTTTCCTACGAGCAGTACTTC.

The chain employs TRBV7-9 and TRBJ1-5; D is ambiguous. V was clipped by 5 bases and J by 7 bases, with 15 bases between them. The CDR3 totals 14 residues. Germline V CDR1 and CDR2: SEHNR, FQNEAQ (reference sequence). The CDR3 region has the DNA TGTGCCAGCAGCCACGACGGACTTGTCCAGCCCCAGCATTTT. This encodes CASSHDGLVQPQHF. Drawing the rest from reference TRBV7-9 and TRBJ1-5, the complete variable domain is DTGVSQNPRHKITKRGQNVTFRCDPISEHNRLYWYRQTLGQGPEFLTYFQNEAQLEKSRLLSDRFSAERPKGSFSTLEIQRTEQGDSAMYLCASSHDGLVQPQHFGDGTRLSIL.

The chain is built from TRBV9 and TRBJ1-5; TRBD1 aligns across 7 bases. Germline V gives CDR1 SGDLS, CDR2 YYNGEE. CDR3 length: 15 residues. J lost 3 bases, V lost 4 bases, and 7 bases had no gene match. The CDR3 spells CASSPETGFNQPQHF. DNA of the CDR3: TGTGCCAGCAGCCCAGAGACAGGGTTCAATCAGCCCCAGCATTTT.

This clone appeared a single time. V is TRBV15 and J is TRBJ1-2; possible D gene TRBD1, 6 bases. The CDR3 totals 14 residues. V gave up 7 bases and J gave up 7 bases, with 19 bases separating them. Germline V gene data show CDR1 as LNHNV and CDR2 as YYDKDF (reference sequence). CDR3 loop: CATNPVTGPSGYTF. The CDR3 nucleotides read TGTGCCACCAACCCGGTAACAGGGCCGAGTGGCTACACCTTC.

V gene TRBV7-9 combines with J gene TRBJ2-2; possible D gene TRBD1, 6 bases. Germline CDR1 is SEHNR and CDR2 is FQNEAQ (reference sequence). Trimming took off 4 bases at V and 8 bases at J, with 23 bases between the two ends. The CDR3 sequence is 17 residues long. CDR3 coding DNA: TGTGCCAGCAGCTCGGGGTCAGGGGCTGCCGTTGCTGGGGAGCTGTTTTTT. Its protein is CASSSGSGAAVAGELFF. Supplemented by reference TRBV7-9 and TRBJ2-2, the full variable domain reads DTGVSQNPRHKITKRGQNVTFRCDPISEHNRLYWYRQTLGQGPEFLTYFQNEAQLEKSRLLSDRFSAERPKGSFSTLEIQRTEQGDSAMYLCASSSGSGAAVAGELFFGEGSRLTVL.